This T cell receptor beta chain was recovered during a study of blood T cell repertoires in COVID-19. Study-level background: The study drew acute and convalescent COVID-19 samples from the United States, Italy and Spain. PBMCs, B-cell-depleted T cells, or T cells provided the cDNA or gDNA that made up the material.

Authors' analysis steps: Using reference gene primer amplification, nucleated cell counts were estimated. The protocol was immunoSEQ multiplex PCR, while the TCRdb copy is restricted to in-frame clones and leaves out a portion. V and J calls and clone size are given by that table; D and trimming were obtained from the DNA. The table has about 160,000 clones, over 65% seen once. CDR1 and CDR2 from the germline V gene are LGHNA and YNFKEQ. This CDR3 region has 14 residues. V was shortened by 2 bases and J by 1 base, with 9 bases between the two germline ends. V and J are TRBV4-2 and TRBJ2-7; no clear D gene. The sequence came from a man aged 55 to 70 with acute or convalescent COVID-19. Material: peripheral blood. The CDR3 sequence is CASSQNPTSYEQYF. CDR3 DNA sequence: TGTGCCAGCAGCCAAAACCCGACTTCCTACGAGCAGTACTTC.